These 32 T cell receptor beta chains came from one sample sequenced in a study of cytomegalovirus exposure and HLA in healthy donors. PCR amplification relied on 60 Vbeta primers (plus 13 Jbeta primers). The method was immunoSEQ multiplex PCR; TCRdb's version includes in-frame clones alone and lacks a portion of them. The table records some 140,000 clones, 65% to 80% of them present only once. The sequencing input was PBMCs. These receptors were collected from a man between 18 and 35 years old in good health and CMV-seronegative.

V gene TRBV19 combines with J gene TRBJ2-1; 7 nucleotides align to TRBD1. V dropped 6 bases and J dropped 6; count of bases not matched to a gene: 2. CDR1 is LNHDA, CDR2 SQIVND, per germline (reference sequence). This CDR3 is 12 amino acids long. The DNA of the CDR3 is TGTGCCAGTAGGCCAGGGGGCAATGAGCAGTTCTTC. It encodes CASRPGGNEQFF.

The gene calls are TRBV11-2 and TRBJ2-3, with TRBD2 matching over 9 bases. This CDR3 spans 16 amino acids. The V and J ends lost 1 base and 4 bases, in that order; junction bases with no gene match: 6. Germline V lookup: CDR1 SGHAT, CDR2 FQNNGV. Written as DNA, the CDR3 is TGTGCCAGCAGCTTAGTAGGCGGGGGGGCCGCAGATACGCAGTATTTT. It codes for CASSLVGGGAADTQYF.

This clone was observed a handful of times. The chain combines TRBV6-1 with TRBJ2-7, with unresolved D. The germline V and J ends were trimmed by 2 bases and 6 bases, with 11 bases remaining between them. From germline, CDR1 is MNHNS and CDR2 SASEGT. The CDR3 is 13 residues long. In DNA form, the CDR3 reads TGTGCCAGCAGTGAATCCTTCAGGCTCGAGCAGTACTTC. This gives the protein CASSESFRLEQYF.

This clone was picked up a small number of times. The chain links TRBV27 to TRBJ1-6, with D maybe TRBD1 (6 bases). The CDR3 length is 14 residues. The ends were cut back, 3 bases at V and 8 bases at J, with 11 bases in the middle. Germline V lookup: CDR1 MNHEY, CDR2 SMNVEV (reference sequence). CDR3 in amino acids: CASSLIHRDSPLHF. CDR3 DNA sequence: TGTGCCAGCAGTTTGATACACAGGGATTCACCCCTCCACTTT.

DNA for the CDR3: TGTGCCAGCAGCTCGGACAGTTATGGTGAAAAACTGTTTTTT. This translates into CASSSDSYGEKLFF. The genes are TRBV11-2 and TRBJ1-4, with D possibly matching TRBD1 (6 bases). The CDR3 sequence is 14 residues long. Deletions cut 4 bases from V and 7 bases from J, with 13 bases between. The germline CDR1 and CDR2 sequences are SGHAT and FQNNGV.

This clone turned up a few times. The chain recombines TRBV7-8 with TRBJ1-5, with 10 bases matching TRBD1. The germline V gene has CDR1 SGHVS and CDR2 FQNEAQ. There are 16 residues in the CDR3. Losses at the gene ends were 3 bases for V and 2 bases for J; bases not matched to a gene: 4. The CDR3 DNA reads TGTGCCAGCAGCTTCGGACAGGGGGGGGGCAATCAGCCCCAGCATTTT. Translating it yields CASSFGQGGGNQPQHF.

V gene TRBV18 combines with J gene TRBJ2-5; perhaps TRBD1 as D (6 bases). With 1 base removed from V and 5 bases from J, the gap between germline ends came to 11 bases. CDR3 size: 14 residues. Germline assignment: CDR1 KGHSH and CDR2 LQKENI. The CDR3 is CASSPQGVRETQYF. CDR3 bases: TGTGCCAGCTCACCACAGGGGGTCAGGGAGACCCAGTACTTC.

The CDR3 loop reads CASSMGRDRKGAGETQYF. The CDR3 coding sequence is TGTGCCAGTAGCATGGGAAGGGACAGGAAAGGGGCAGGAGAGACCCAGTACTTC. This sequence joins TRBV19 and TRBJ2-5, with TRBD1 matching 8 bases. The CDR3 totals 18 residues. Germline V lookup: CDR1 LNHDA, CDR2 SQIVND (reference sequence). The V gene end was trimmed by 6 bases and the J gene end by 4 bases; junction bases not matched to a gene: 19.

This clone has more than one count but fewer than ten. The chain uses TRBV7-9 and TRBJ2-7, with a weak D call TRBD1 (5 bases). This CDR3 is built from 12 residues. Per germline, CDR1 SEHNR and CDR2 FQNEAQ (reference sequence). V was clipped by 4 bases and J by 6 bases, with 10 bases between them. The CDR3 spells CASSSPRGEQYF. The CDR3 DNA is TGTGCCAGCAGCTCCCCTAGGGGCGAGCAGTACTTC.

This chain joins TRBV18 and TRBJ1-2; a possible D gene is TRBD1 (5 bases). Germline V gene sequence: CDR1 KGHSH, CDR2 LQKENI. V lost 0 bases, J lost 4 bases, and 18 bases lay in between. The CDR3 has 17 residues. The CDR3 here is CASSPPGTSGQGYGYTF. CDR3 DNA sequence: TGTGCCAGCTCACCACCGGGAACGAGTGGGCAGGGCTATGGCTACACCTTC.

This clone showed up just once. This chain connects TRBV5-4 to TRBJ2-7; 12 bases are shared with TRBD1. The CDR3 length is 16 residues. Germline V gene lookup returns CDR1 SGHNT and CDR2 YYREEE (reference sequence). V dropped 3 bases and J dropped 5; count of bases not matched to a gene: 9. CDR3 sequence reads: CASSSGEGQGAHEQYF. The CDR3, as DNA: TGTGCCAGCAGCTCTGGCGAGGGACAGGGGGCCCACGAGCAGTACTTC.

The CDR3 nucleotides are TGTGCCAGCAGCTTCCAACCCCAGAACGAGCAGTACTTC. Translation gives CASSFQPQNEQYF. The chain joins TRBV11-2 to TRBJ2-7; D not certain. The CDR3 has 13 amino acids. In germline, CDR1 is SGHAT, CDR2 FQNNGV. The V end was cut by 3 bases, the J end by 5 bases, with 11 bases between.

This sequence joins TRBV2 and TRBJ1-4, with 7 bases aligning to TRBD1. The CDR3 extends over 15 amino acids. V lost 0 bases to trimming and J lost 4 bases; unmatched junction nucleotides: 2. CDR1 and CDR2 (germline): SNHLY, FYNNEI. This chain's CDR3 is CASSEASGGNEKLFF. In nucleotides, the CDR3 is TGTGCCAGCAGTGAAGCATCAGGGGGTAATGAAAAACTGTTTTTT.

The count of this clone is one. This rearrangement joins TRBV2 to TRBJ2-1; tentative D call: TRBD2 (5 bases). The CDR3 has 18 amino acids. The germline CDR1 and CDR2 sequences are SNHLY and FYNNEI. Trimming shortened V by 5 bases and J by 8 bases, and 28 bases separated the two germline ends. CDR3 amino acids: CASSKKRELGPQRDEQFF. The CDR3 nucleotides read TGTGCCAGCAGTAAAAAAAGAGAACTAGGACCCCAGAGAGATGAGCAGTTCTTC.

This clone was observed a few times. The V gene is TRBV4-1, the J gene TRBJ2-7; D is perhaps TRBD1 (6 bases). CDR3 size: 15 residues. Germline V lookup: CDR1 MGHRA, CDR2 YSYEKL. Between the trimmed V and J ends, which lost 1 base and 5 bases, there was a span of 15 bases. The CDR3 sequence: CASSQGPTGYDEQYF. The CDR3 bases are TGCGCCAGCAGCCAAGGCCCCACAGGGTACGACGAGCAGTACTTC.

V gene TRBV7-3 combines with J gene TRBJ2-2, with D unclear. The CDR3 sequence is 14 residues long. V was pared by 4 bases and J by 1 base, with 7 bases between. Looked up from germline, CDR1 is SGHTA and CDR2 is FQGTGA. This chain's CDR3 is CASSSDLNTGELFF. CDR3 nucleotides: TGTGCCAGCAGCTCCGACTTGAACACCGGGGAGCTGTTTTTT.

The CDR3 DNA is TGCGCCAGCAGCCGGCCTAAGACAGGGGTCCGGTACGTC. It encodes CASSRPKTGVRYV. This chain joins TRBV5-1 and TRBJ2-7, with 8 bases matching TRBD1. Unmatched junction bases numbered 12, after V lost 4 bases and J lost 12 bases. The CDR3 has 13 residues. CDR1 SGHRS and CDR2 YFSETQ come from the germline V gene.

The V gene is TRBV5-6, the J gene TRBJ1-2; weak D call: TRBD1 (5 bases). CDR3 length: 13 amino acids. Germline values: CDR1 SGHDT, CDR2 YYEEEE. V shed 4 bases and J shed 6 bases, with 13 bases lying between them. The CDR3 DNA reads as TGTGCCAGCAGCCAACCCCCGGGGGATGGCTACACCTTC. Translating it yields CASSQPPGDGYTF.

This clone was counted only a few times. The junction departs from germline at one end; a sequencing error may be responsible. The chain joins TRBV6-5 to TRBJ2-6, with a weak D call TRBD1 (5 bases). CDR1 and CDR2 (germline): MNHEY, SVGAGI. The CDR3 runs 16 residues. The CDR3 here is CASSSFGYSGANGLTF. CDR3 DNA sequence: TGTGCCAGCAGTTCTTTCGGGTACTCTGGGGCCAACGGCCTGACTTTC.

V is TRBV4-2 and J is TRBJ2-1, with 9 bases aligning to TRBD1. Trimming removed 4 bases from V and 10 bases from J; junction bases left unmatched: 11. Germline V lookup: CDR1 LGHNA, CDR2 YNFKEQ. This CDR3 is 15 amino acids long. The CDR3 loop reads CASSLPGQGIREQFF. Here the CDR3 DNA reads TGTGCCAGCAGCCTCCCCGGACAGGGGATAAGGGAGCAGTTCTTC.

The rearrangement links TRBV5-5 to TRBJ1-1; TRBD1 might be the D (5 bases). Germline loops: CDR1 SGHKS, CDR2 YYEKEE (reference sequence). The length of the CDR3 is 14 residues. Trimming removed 1 base from V and 3 bases from J, with 10 bases in between. The CDR3 loop reads CASSLWGRDTEAFF. CDR3 nucleotide sequence: TGTGCCAGCAGCTTGTGGGGGAGGGACACTGAAGCTTTCTTT.

The chain has TRBV4-1 and TRBJ1-6; TRBD1 aligns across 7 bases. The CDR3 consists of 14 residues. CDR1 and CDR2 (germline): MGHRA, YSYEKL. Trimming removed 5 bases from V and 12 bases from J; junction bases left unmatched: 10. The CDR3 protein is CASSSQTGKGPLHF. CDR3 DNA sequence: TGCGCCAGCAGCAGCCAGACAGGGAAGGGACCCCTCCACTTT.

V and J are TRBV29-1 and TRBJ2-7, with 8 nucleotides matching TRBD2. Germline CDR1 reads SQVTM; CDR2 reads ANQGSEA. This CDR3 spans 14 amino acids. Unmatched junction bases numbered 4, after V lost 3 bases and J lost 0 bases. This chain's CDR3 is CSVDRGGSSYEQYF. For the CDR3, the DNA is TGCAGCGTTGACCGGGGGGGCAGCTCCTACGAGCAGTACTTC.

This clone came up a few times. The chain employs TRBV10-3 and TRBJ2-5; possible D gene TRBD2, 5 bases. The DNA end is more similar to TRBJ2-7, so the J call may be wrong. The CDR3 has 13 amino acids. CDR1 and CDR2 from the germline V gene are ENHRY and SYGVKD. The CDR3 loop reads CAAYRELNHEQYF. CDR3 coding DNA: TGTGCCGCATACCGGGAACTTAACCACGAGCAGTACTTC.

The chain is built from TRBV5-5 and TRBJ1-2; D is possibly TRBD1 (5 bases). CDR1 SGHKS and CDR2 YYEKEE come from the germline V gene (reference sequence). The CDR3 loop spans 14 amino acids. V lost 4 bases, J lost 7 bases, and 17 bases lay in between. The CDR3 here is CASSRTPAIRGYTF. CDR3 bases: TGTGCCAGCAGCCGGACACCCGCGATACGTGGCTACACCTTC.

The chain couples TRBV7-9 to TRBJ2-5, with 9 positions matching TRBD2. The V segment lost 5 bases and the J segment 1 base; nucleotides outside the gene matches: 11. CDR1 is SEHNR and CDR2 is FQNEAQ in the germline V gene (reference sequence). This CDR3 contains 17 residues. This chain's CDR3 is CASSRGDLAGAQETQYF. CDR3 nucleotides: TGTGCCAGCAGCCGCGGGGATTTAGCGGGGGCCCAAGAGACCCAGTACTTC.

CDR3 DNA: TGCGCCAGCAGCTGGTTGGGGGGGGAGACCCAAGAGACCCAGTACTTC. This encodes CASSWLGGETQETQYF. The chain couples TRBV5-1 to TRBJ2-5, with 7 positions matching TRBD2. Per germline, CDR1 SGHRS and CDR2 YFSETQ. The CDR3 has 16 amino acids. The ends lost 3 bases at V and 1 base at J; junction bases unmatched: 9.

The V call is TRBV13, the J call TRBJ2-3; 7 bases are a match to TRBD2. This CDR3 is 17 amino acids long. The V segment lost 2 bases and the J segment 3 bases; nucleotides outside the gene matches: 11. Germline CDR1 PRHDT, CDR2 FYEKMQ (reference sequence). The CDR3 DNA reads TGTGCCAGCAGCTTACGCCCGGGACTAAAGGGGACAGATACGCAGTATTTT. This encodes CASSLRPGLKGTDTQYF.

V and J are TRBV10-3 and TRBJ1-1; D uncertain. CDR3 length: 14 amino acids. Trimming cost V 0 bases and J 3 bases, with 8 bases left between them. Germline loops: CDR1 ENHRY, CDR2 SYGVKD. The CDR3 coding sequence is TGTGCCATCAGTGAGTCTCGGGGTGACACTGAAGCTTTCTTT. Its protein is CAISESRGDTEAFF.

The sample holds a few counts of this clone. This chain joins TRBV29-1 and TRBJ2-5, with D uncertain. The CDR3 totals 12 residues. CDR1 and CDR2 from the germline V gene are SQVTM and ANQGSEA. Deletions cut 7 bases from V and 3 bases from J, with 12 bases between. Here the CDR3 reads CSASSFEETQYF. CDR3 DNA sequence: TGCAGCGCTTCGAGCTTTGAAGAGACCCAGTACTTC.

The V gene is TRBV14, the J gene TRBJ1-1; D remains unclear. The germline CDR1 and CDR2 sequences are SGHDN and FVKESK. CDR3 size: 15 residues. Between the trimmed V and J ends, which lost 4 bases and 5 bases, there was a span of 17 bases. The CDR3 loop is CASSPLGEGRTEAFF. The CDR3 nucleotides read TGTGCCAGCAGCCCGCTAGGTGAGGGTCGGACTGAAGCTTTCTTT.

The CDR3 sequence is CASSPRSYLTMANTF. The CDR3 DNA is TGTGCCAGCAGCCCTAGGTCCTATCTAACTATGGCTAACACCTTC. The chain links TRBV6-5 to TRBJ1-2, with D unclear. The CDR3 has 15 amino acids. Trimming took off 6 bases at V and 12 bases at J, with 26 bases between the two ends. The germline V gene encodes CDR1 MNHEY and CDR2 SVGAGI.